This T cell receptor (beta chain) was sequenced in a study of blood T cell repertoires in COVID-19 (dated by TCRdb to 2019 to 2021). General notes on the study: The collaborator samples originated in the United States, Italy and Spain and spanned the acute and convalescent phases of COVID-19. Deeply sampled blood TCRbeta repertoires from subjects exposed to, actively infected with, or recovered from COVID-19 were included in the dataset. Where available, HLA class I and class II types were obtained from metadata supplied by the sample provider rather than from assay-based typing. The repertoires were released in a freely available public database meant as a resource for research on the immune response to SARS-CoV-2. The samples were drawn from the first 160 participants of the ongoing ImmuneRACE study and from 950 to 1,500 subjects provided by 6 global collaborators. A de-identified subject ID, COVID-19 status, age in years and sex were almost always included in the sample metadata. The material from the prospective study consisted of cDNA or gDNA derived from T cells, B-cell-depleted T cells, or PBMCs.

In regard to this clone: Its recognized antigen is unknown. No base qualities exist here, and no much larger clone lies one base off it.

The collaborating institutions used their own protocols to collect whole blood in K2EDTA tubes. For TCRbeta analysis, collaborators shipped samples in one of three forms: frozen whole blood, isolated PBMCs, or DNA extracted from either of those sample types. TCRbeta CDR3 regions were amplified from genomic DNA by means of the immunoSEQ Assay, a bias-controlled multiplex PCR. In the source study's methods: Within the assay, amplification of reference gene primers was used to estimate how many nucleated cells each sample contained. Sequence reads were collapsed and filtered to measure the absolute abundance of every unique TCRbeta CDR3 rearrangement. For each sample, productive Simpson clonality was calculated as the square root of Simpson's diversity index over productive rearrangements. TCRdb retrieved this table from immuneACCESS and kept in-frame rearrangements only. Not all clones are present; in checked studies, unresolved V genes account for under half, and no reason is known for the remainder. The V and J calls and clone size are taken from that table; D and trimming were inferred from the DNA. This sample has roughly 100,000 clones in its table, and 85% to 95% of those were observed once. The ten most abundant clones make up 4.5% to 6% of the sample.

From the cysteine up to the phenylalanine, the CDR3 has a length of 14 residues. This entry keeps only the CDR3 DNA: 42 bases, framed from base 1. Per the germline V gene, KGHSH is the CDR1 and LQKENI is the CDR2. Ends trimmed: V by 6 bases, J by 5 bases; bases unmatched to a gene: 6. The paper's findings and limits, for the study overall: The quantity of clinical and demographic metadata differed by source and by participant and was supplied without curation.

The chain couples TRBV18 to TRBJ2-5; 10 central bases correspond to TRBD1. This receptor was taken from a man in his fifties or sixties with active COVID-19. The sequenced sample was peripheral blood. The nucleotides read TGTGCCAGCTCCGGACAGGGGGGCATGGAGACCCAGTACTTC. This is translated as CASSGQGGMETQYF. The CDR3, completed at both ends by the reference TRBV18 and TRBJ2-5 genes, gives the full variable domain NAGVMQNPRHLVRRRGQEARLRCSPMKGHSHVYWYRQLPEEGLKFMVYLQKENIIDESGMPKERFSAEFPKEGPSILRIQQVVRGDSAAYFCASSGQGGMETQYFGPGTRLLVL.